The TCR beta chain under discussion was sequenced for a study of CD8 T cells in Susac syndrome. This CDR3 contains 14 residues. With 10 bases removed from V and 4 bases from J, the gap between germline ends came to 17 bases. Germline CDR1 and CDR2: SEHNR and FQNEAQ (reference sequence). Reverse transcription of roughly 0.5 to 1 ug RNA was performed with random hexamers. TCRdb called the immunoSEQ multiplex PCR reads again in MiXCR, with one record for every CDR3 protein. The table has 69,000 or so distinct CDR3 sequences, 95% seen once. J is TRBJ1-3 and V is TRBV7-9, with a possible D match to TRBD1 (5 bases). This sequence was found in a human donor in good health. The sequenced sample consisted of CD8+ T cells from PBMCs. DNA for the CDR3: TGTGCCATCCGGGACCCTAAGGGGGGAAACACCATATATTTT. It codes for CAIRDPKGGNTIYF.